The 29 T cell receptor beta chains in this list originate from one sample, sequenced in a study of early T cells in non-severe SARS-CoV-2 infection. TCRdb analysed the 5' RACE reads with MiXCR anew, one entry per CDR3 protein. The sample has around 93,000 distinct CDR3 sequences; 10% to 15% are singletons. Here the sequenced sample was whole blood, taken at baseline. Receptor source: an adult who was a healthcare worker with PCR-confirmed SARS-CoV-2 infection or an uninfected control (not recorded which).

The rearrangement uses TRBV20-1 and TRBJ2-4; 8 positions agree with TRBD2. The ends lost 7 bases at V and 9 bases at J; junction bases unmatched: 11. The CDR3 runs 13 residues. CDR1 is DFQATT and CDR2 is SNEGSKA in the germline V gene (reference sequence). In DNA, the CDR3 is TGCAGTGTCAACCGGGAGGGGGAAGGCATTCAGTACTTC. The encoded protein is CSVNREGEGIQYF.

J is TRBJ2-2 and V is TRBV19; D is uncertain. Germline loops: CDR1 LNHDA, CDR2 SQIVND (reference sequence). The CDR3 length is 16 residues. Trimming took off 2 bases at V and 7 bases at J, with 17 bases between the two ends. The CDR3 DNA reads TGTGCCAGTAGTATACTTCCCGGCGGTCCTATCGGGGAGCTGTTTTTT. It specifies CASSILPGGPIGELFF.

J is TRBJ2-3 and V is TRBV20-1, with TRBD1 matching over 9 bases. The CDR3 length is 15 residues. The junction had 6 bases not matched to a gene; V was cut back by 4 bases and J by 1 base. CDR1 is DFQATT, CDR2 SNEGSKA, per germline (reference sequence). The CDR3 protein is CSATTGGEGTDTQYF. CDR3 nucleotide sequence: TGCAGTGCTACCACAGGGGGCGAGGGCACAGATACGCAGTATTTT.

The J gene is TRBJ2-3, the V gene TRBV3-1, with 7 positions matching TRBD2. CDR3 length equals 12 residues. Germline assignment: CDR1 LGHDT and CDR2 YNNKEL (reference sequence). J was trimmed by 4 bases and V by 6 bases; bases with no gene match: 1. This chain's CDR3 is CASRGRADTQYF. CDR3 bases: TGTGCCAGCAGGGGGAGGGCAGATACGCAGTATTTT.

This clonotype was counted only a few times. The chain recombines TRBV9 with TRBJ1-4; D unresolved. Trimming stripped 0 bases from V and 3 bases from J, with 12 bases between. Germline CDR1 is SGDLS and CDR2 is YYNGEE. The CDR3 length is 16 residues. CDR3 in amino acids: CASSVGRERANEKLFF. For the CDR3, the DNA is TGTGCCAGCAGCGTAGGAAGGGAAAGGGCTAATGAAAAACTGTTTTTT.

This clonotype turned up a few times. The rearrangement links TRBV6-5 to TRBJ1-5; 9 positions agree with TRBD1. V trimming: 5 bases; J trimming: 4 bases; junction bases outside the gene matches: 6. The CDR3 runs 15 residues. Germline values: CDR1 MNHEY, CDR2 SVGAGI. In nucleotides, the CDR3 is TGTGCCAGCAGTCGAACAGGGGGCCCTAATCAGCCCCAGCATTTT. It translates to CASSRTGGPNQPQHF.

This clonotype was observed a handful of times. The rearrangement links TRBV4-1 to TRBJ2-3; D not certain. This CDR3 is built from 15 residues. The V gene's germline CDR1 is MGHRA and CDR2 YSYEKL. V was pared by 4 bases and J by 0 bases, with 11 bases between. The CDR3 here is CASSRNSPSTDTQYF. CDR3 nucleotides: TGCGCCAGCAGCCGCAACAGCCCTAGCACAGATACGCAGTATTTT.

This clonotype was recorded a few times. The chain couples TRBV11-3 to TRBJ2-1, with 8 bases aligning to TRBD1. This CDR3 has 14 amino acids. Trimming took 5 bases from V and 8 from J; bases not matched to a gene: 8. The germline gives CDR1 SGHNT, CDR2 YENEEA. The CDR3 here is CASSQTGDRDEQFF. Written as DNA, the CDR3 is TGTGCCAGCAGCCAGACAGGGGATCGGGATGAGCAGTTCTTC. Combining the CDR3 with reference TRBV11-3 and TRBJ2-1 gives the whole variable domain EAGVVQSPRYKIIEKKQPVAFWCNPISGHNTLYWYLQNLGQGPELLIRYENEEAVDDSQLPKDRFSAERLKGVDSTLKIQPAELGDSAVYLCASSQTGDRDEQFFGPGTRLTVL.

This clonotype was recorded many times. The rearrangement uses TRBV20-1 and TRBJ2-5; 8 bases agree with TRBD2. V shed 2 bases, J shed 3 bases, and the junction held 8 bases outside the gene matches. The CDR3 runs 15 residues. Germline V gene data show CDR1 as DFQATT and CDR2 as SNEGSKA (reference sequence). This CDR3 reads CSARPGLAQEETQYF. The CDR3 nucleotides read TGCAGTGCTAGACCCGGACTAGCACAGGAAGAGACCCAGTACTTC.

V gene TRBV7-9 combines with J gene TRBJ1-6; no firm D call. Trimming removed 4 bases at V and 7 bases at J, with 20 bases between. The CDR3 has 17 amino acids. The germline V gene has CDR1 SEHNR and CDR2 FQNEAQ (reference sequence). The CDR3 region has the DNA TGTGCCAGCAGCTCCGCGGAGGCGGGTAGTGCGAATTCACCCCTCCACTTT. Translated, it gives CASSSAEAGSANSPLHF.

The rearrangement joins TRBV12-3 or TRBV12-4 to TRBJ2-2; 10 positions match TRBD2. This CDR3 contains 17 residues. V lost 4 bases to trimming and J lost 0 bases; unmatched junction nucleotides: 5. The CDR3 bases are TGTGCCAGCAGTTACCCGGGACTAGCGTCGAACACCGGGGAGCTGTTTTTT. It codes for CASSYPGLASNTGELFF.

Many counts were recorded for this clonotype. The V gene is TRBV7-6, the J gene TRBJ1-1, with D possibly TRBD1 on 5 matching bases. The CDR3 loop spans 15 amino acids. The germline V and J ends were trimmed by 4 bases and 2 bases, with 14 bases remaining between them. CDR1 and CDR2 (germline): SGHVS, FNYEAQ. The CDR3 here is CASSSPWGRNTEAFF. The CDR3 DNA reads TGTGCCAGCAGCTCACCGTGGGGCAGAAACACTGAAGCTTTCTTT. Full variable domain (missing parts from reference TRBV7-6 and TRBJ1-1): GAGVSQSPRYKVTKRGQDVALRCDPISGHVSLYWYRQALGQGPEFLTYFNYEAQQDKSGLPNDRFSAERPEGSISTLTIQRTEQRDSAMYRCASSSPWGRNTEAFFGQGTRLTVV.

This clonotype was seen more than once but under ten times. The rearrangement links TRBV11-2 to TRBJ2-7; D possibly corresponds to TRBD2 (5 bases). The V end lost 3 bases, the J end lost 2 bases, and 11 bases lay between the germline ends. This CDR3 is built from 14 residues. The germline V gene has CDR1 SGHAT and CDR2 FQNNGV. Written as DNA, the CDR3 is TGTGCCAGCAGCTTCCGGACTCCTGCCTACGAGCAGTACTTC. Translating gives CASSFRTPAYEQYF.

The chain is built from TRBV5-1 and TRBJ1-1; 8 nucleotides align to TRBD1. Germline V lookup: CDR1 SGHRS, CDR2 YFSETQ. This CDR3 comprises 16 residues. The V and J ends lost 4 bases and 0 bases, in that order; junction bases with no gene match: 8. The CDR3 sequence: CASSLWTGRLNTEAFF. Here the CDR3 DNA reads TGCGCCAGCAGCCTGTGGACAGGGCGCTTGAACACTGAAGCTTTCTTT.

Many counts were recorded for this clonotype. The chain combines TRBV12-3 or TRBV12-4 with TRBJ2-7, with 11 bases aligning to TRBD2. The CDR3 consists of 14 residues. V shed 6 bases and J 3 bases; nucleotides not matched to a gene: 4. The CDR3 bases are TGTGCCAGCAGGGTCGGGACTAGCGGCTACGAGCAGTACTTC. As protein: CASRVGTSGYEQYF.

The genes are TRBV20-1 and TRBJ2-5, with 8 bases identical to TRBD1. This CDR3 region has 14 residues. V was clipped by 2 bases and J by 4 bases; unmatched bases: 6. Germline V gene data show CDR1 as DFQATT and CDR2 as SNEGSKA (reference sequence). CDR3 sequence: CSARYRGTGETQYF. The CDR3 DNA follows: TGCAGTGCTAGATACAGGGGGACGGGAGAGACCCAGTACTTC.

This clonotype has a count of ten or more. V gene TRBV19 combines with J gene TRBJ2-1, with 14 bases fitting TRBD2. The germline gives CDR1 LNHDA, CDR2 SQIVND (reference sequence). The CDR3 sequence is 17 residues long. V trimming: 6 bases; J trimming: 6 bases; junction bases outside the gene matches: 10. This CDR3 reads CASSMTSGRVTFNEQFF. The CDR3 DNA follows: TGTGCCAGTAGCATGACTAGCGGGAGGGTCACTTTCAATGAGCAGTTCTTC.

The rearrangement links TRBV18 to TRBJ2-7, with D unclear. The germline V and J ends were trimmed by 3 bases and 6 bases, with 15 bases remaining between them. The CDR3 consists of 14 residues. Germline CDR1 and CDR2: KGHSH and LQKENI. The CDR3 here is CASSPQGRSGEQYF. The CDR3, as DNA: TGTGCCAGCTCACCTCAAGGAAGGTCCGGCGAGCAGTACTTC.

A few counts support this clonotype. The V and J genes are TRBV5-5 and TRBJ2-3, with D hard to call. Between the trimmed V and J ends, which lost 4 bases and 1 base, there was a span of 10 bases. Looked up from germline, CDR1 is SGHKS and CDR2 is YYEKEE (reference sequence). CDR3 length equals 14 residues. The chain's CDR3 is CASSLQPGTDTQYF. CDR3 nucleotide sequence: TGTGCCAGCAGCCTACAGCCTGGCACAGATACGCAGTATTTT.

Regarding this clonotype: Given a much more abundant clone one base away, this may be a read error. V is TRBV24-1 and J is TRBJ2-1; D perhaps matches TRBD2 (7 bases). V was clipped by 3 bases and J by 8 bases, with 16 bases between them. The CDR3 runs to 15 residues. Germline loops: CDR1 KGHDR, CDR2 SFDVKD. CDR3 nucleotides: TGTGCCACCAGTGATCCACGGGGGGCAGGGTATGAGCAGTTCTTC. It is translated as CATSDPRGAGYEQFF.

A few counts support this clonotype. CDR3 coding DNA: TGCGCCAGCAGCCTATCTTCTGGCGCGGGGGCACACGAGCAGTACTTC. It specifies CASSLSSGAGAHEQYF. J is TRBJ2-7 and V is TRBV4-1, with a tentative D call TRBD2 (7 bases). Germline V gene lookup returns CDR1 MGHRA and CDR2 YSYEKL. Trimming left V 4 bases short and J 5 bases short, with 21 bases between. The CDR3 has 16 amino acids.

This clonotype has a count of ten or more. This rearrangement joins TRBV30 to TRBJ1-3; D gene ambiguous. The CDR3 length is 13 residues. The V and J ends lost 5 bases and 2 bases respectively, with 10 bases between them. Germline lookup yields CDR1 GTSNPN and CDR2 SVGIG (reference sequence). Here the CDR3 reads CAWGEGPGNTIYF. The CDR3 DNA is TGTGCCTGGGGTGAGGGTCCTGGAAACACCATATATTTT.

The CDR3 DNA reads TGTGCCAGCAGCGGGACCGCCGATACCTACGAGCAGTACTTC. Translation: CASSGTADTYEQYF. The genes are TRBV6-5 and TRBJ2-7; the D gene could be TRBD1 or TRBD2 (5 bases each). Trimming removed 6 bases at V and 2 bases at J, with 14 bases between. Germline-derived CDR1 and CDR2 are MNHEY and SVGAGI. The CDR3 loop spans 14 amino acids.

This chain links TRBV28 with TRBJ2-1; D is perhaps TRBD2 (5 bases). The ends were cut back, 9 bases at V and 8 bases at J, with 14 bases in the middle. The length of the CDR3 is 12 residues. Germline assignment: CDR1 MDHEN and CDR2 SYDVKM. This CDR3 is CASDGVSDEQFF. The CDR3 DNA is TGTGCCAGTGACGGGGTTAGCGATGAGCAGTTCTTC.

The chain links TRBV24-1 to TRBJ2-7; a weak D match, TRBD1 (6 bases). V lost 2 bases and J lost 0, with 7 bases in between. CDR1 KGHDR and CDR2 SFDVKD come from the germline V gene. The CDR3 contains 14 residues. The CDR3 DNA is TGTGCCACCAGTGATTCGGACAGCTCCTACGAGCAGTACTTC. Translation: CATSDSDSSYEQYF.

This clonotype turned up a few times. J is TRBJ2-1 and V is TRBV19; 9 bases map to TRBD2. Germline CDR1 is LNHDA and CDR2 is SQIVND (reference sequence). The V gene end was trimmed by 6 bases and the J gene end by 1 base; junction bases not matched to a gene: 19. This CDR3 region has 20 residues. The CDR3 DNA follows: TGTGCCAGTAGGAATGGGCGGGAGGGCCTAGGGAAGAGGTCCTACAATGAGCAGTTCTTC. Translated: CASRNGREGLGKRSYNEQFF. Looking up the rest from reference TRBV19 and TRBJ2-1 gives the full variable domain: DGGITQSPKYLFRKEGQNVTLSCEQNLNHDAMYWYRQDPGQGLRLIYYSQIVNDFQKGDIAEGYSVSREKKESFPLTVTSAQKNPTAFYLCASRNGREGLGKRSYNEQFFGPGTRLTVL.

This clonotype was recorded a few times. The V call is TRBV11-2, the J call TRBJ2-7, with D possibly matching TRBD2 (7 bases). V was shortened by 5 bases and J by 4 bases, with 21 bases between the two germline ends. Germline-derived CDR1 and CDR2 are SGHAT and FQNNGV. This CDR3 comprises 16 residues. The CDR3 sequence: CASSGSGTRGGYEQYF. The CDR3 DNA reads as TGTGCCAGCAGCGGTTCCGGGACAAGGGGGGGTTACGAGCAGTACTTC.

This clonotype appeared a few times. The genes are TRBV7-9 and TRBJ2-1; 7 bases are shared with TRBD1. In germline, CDR1 is SEHNR, CDR2 FQNEAQ (reference sequence). The CDR3 loop spans 17 amino acids. V was clipped by 1 base and J by 0 bases; unmatched bases: 6. Here the CDR3 DNA reads TGTGCCAGCAGCTTAGGGACAGGATCTTTCTCCTACAATGAGCAGTTCTTC. Protein: CASSLGTGSFSYNEQFF.

The genes are TRBV5-1 and TRBJ2-1; D may be TRBD2 (6 bases). V was trimmed by 4 bases and J by 1 base, leaving 18 bases between them. CDR1 and CDR2 from the germline V gene are SGHRS and YFSETQ. This CDR3 comprises 17 residues. CDR3 DNA sequence: TGCGCCAGCAGCCGTAGTCCCGGGACTGGGTCCTACAATGAGCAGTTCTTC. Protein sequence: CASSRSPGTGSYNEQFF. The full variable domain, with the rest looked up from reference TRBV5-1 and TRBJ2-1, is KAGVTQTPRYLIKTRGQQVTLSCSPISGHRSVSWYQQTPGQGLQFLFEYFSETQRNKGNFPGRFSGRQFSNSRSEMNVSTLELGDSALYLCASSRSPGTGSYNEQFFGPGTRLTVL.